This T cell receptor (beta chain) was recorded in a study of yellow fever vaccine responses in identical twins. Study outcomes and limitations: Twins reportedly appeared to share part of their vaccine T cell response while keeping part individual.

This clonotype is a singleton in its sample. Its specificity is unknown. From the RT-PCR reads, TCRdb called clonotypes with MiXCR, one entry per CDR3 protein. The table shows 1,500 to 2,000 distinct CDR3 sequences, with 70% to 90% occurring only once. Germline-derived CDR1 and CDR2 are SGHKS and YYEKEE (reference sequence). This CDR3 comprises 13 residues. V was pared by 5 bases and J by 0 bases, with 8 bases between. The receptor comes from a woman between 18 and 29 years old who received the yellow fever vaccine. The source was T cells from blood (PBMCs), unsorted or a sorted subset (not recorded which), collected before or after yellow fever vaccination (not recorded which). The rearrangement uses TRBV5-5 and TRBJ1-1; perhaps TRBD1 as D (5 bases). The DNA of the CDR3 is TGTGCCAGCAGAAGGGACCTGAACACTGAAGCTTTCTTT. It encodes CASRRDLNTEAFF.